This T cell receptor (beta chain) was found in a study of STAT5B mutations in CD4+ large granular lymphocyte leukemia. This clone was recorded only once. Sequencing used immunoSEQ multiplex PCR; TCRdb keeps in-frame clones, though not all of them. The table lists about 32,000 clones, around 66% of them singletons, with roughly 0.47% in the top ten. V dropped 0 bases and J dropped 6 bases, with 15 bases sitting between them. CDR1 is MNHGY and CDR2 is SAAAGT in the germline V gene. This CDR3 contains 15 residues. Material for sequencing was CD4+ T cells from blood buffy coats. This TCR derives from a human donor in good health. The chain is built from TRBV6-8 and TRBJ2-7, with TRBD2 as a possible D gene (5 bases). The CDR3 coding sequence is TGTGCCAGCAGTTACTCGAGCCGGGGAAAATGCGAGCAGTACTTC. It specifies CASSYSSRGKCEQYF.